The text below deals with one T cell receptor beta chain. This clonotype was seen more than once but under ten times. What this receptor recognizes is not known. Base quality data are lacking; no much larger clone is found one base away. Every donor in the study was a healthy Caucasian. Three pairs of female monozygotic twins, all aged about 18 to 30 years, were included in the twin cohort. Positive isolation kits from Invitrogen were used to isolate the CD4+ and CD8+ T cell populations. The CDR3 measures 14 amino acids from cysteine to phenylalanine. Just CDR3 DNA is preserved here, 42 bases in frame from base 1. The germline ends are 16 bases apart after V is trimmed by 3 bases and J by 7 bases. The germline V gene (reference sequence) gives CDR1 as DFQATT and CDR2 as SNEGSKA. Libraries came from 5' RACE. Sequencing was performed on an Illumina HiSeq 2000. A universal primer binding site was added through template switching, and the final cDNA carried a unique molecular identifier so that TCR cDNA molecules could be counted accurately. Specific primers in the conserved constant-segment region were used to synthesize first-strand cDNA for the TCR alpha and beta chains. To control for contamination, every cDNA library carried two barcodes: a SMART-Mk sample barcode plus Illumina barcodes. TruSeq adapter sequences along with Illumina sample barcodes were introduced in two successive PCR steps. TCR alpha and beta cDNA libraries were sequenced on the Illumina HiSeq platform with custom primers. As for the original processing: Raw reads were processed with MiGEC to extract unique molecular identifiers, and MiXCR was used to determine CDR3 positions. Recombination models were inferred per individual with the repgenHMM and IGoR tools using an EM algorithm. The analysis of shared clonotypes was done with the tcR package in R, with sharing normalized by the product of cloneset sizes. To study raw recombination free of thymic and clonal selection effects, out-of-frame nonproductive sequences were analyzed. TCRdb reprocessing: public reads trimmed at Q25 with fastp, clones called with MiXCR, in-frame beta chains kept. Every CDR3 protein is listed once, alongside the most common genes and DNA of its rows. TCRdb, not the authors, supplied the V and J calls. In all, the sample holds 200,000 to 300,000 distinct CDR3 sequences, and around 7.6% of those were seen once. The biggest ten clones account for around 5% of the sample.

The sample originates from a study of identical twins (dated by TCRdb to 2016 to 2017). Study-level background: TCR alpha and beta repertoires from monozygotic twins, unrelated adults of various ages and cord blood were deep-sequenced to test whether fetal clonotypes persist. To rule out contamination, the twin experiments were replicated at different times with different library preparation protocols.

General findings and caveats noted by the study authors: In monozygotic twins, recombination models systematically underestimated out-of-frame TCR alpha sharing, but the models matched the sharing seen between unrelated individuals. Because the same donors could not be followed over many years, the conclusions depended on cross-sectional statistical analysis. Compared with coincidental sharing between unrelated individuals, out-of-frame TCR alpha sequences shared between twins had an excess of sequences with low generation probability. Abundant cord blood beta clonotypes had fewer insertions, young adult naive repertoires showed a similar but weaker trend, and memory repertoires showed no such trend. In beta out-of-frame sequences, excess twin sharing was weaker, because having fewer shared sequences lowered the signal-to-noise ratio. Invariant T cells such as MAIT and iNKT could partly confound zero-insertion analyses, although diverse VJ usage argued against such confounding for most clonotypes.

This sample was also put to use in a study of yellow fever vaccine responses in identical twins. Drawing on the second study: The T cell response to vaccination in identical twins was reported by the authors to appear partly convergent and partly personalized. In the study, vaccine-responding T cell clones were precisely tracked in identical twins.

This TCR derives from a woman younger than 35 in good health. Recombination linked TRBV20-1 to TRBJ2-1, and TRBD1 may be the D gene, going by 5 matching bases. Input material: CD8+ T cells sorted from blood. The CDR3 has the sequence CSASLPREMNEQFF. The bases read TGCAGTGCTAGCCTACCCAGGGAAATGAATGAGCAGTTCTTC.